These 13 T cell receptor beta chains share one sample of origin, sequenced in a study of graft-versus-host responses after intestinal transplantation. These receptors lack a known antigen. Sequencing was performed with immunoSEQ multiplex PCR; in TCRdb, only in-frame clones are kept and a portion is missing. This table has approximately 68,000 clones, around 90% appearing once. This specimen was unstimulated CD8+ T cells sorted from spleen or lymph node cells, taken before transplant. These TCRs come from a human donor who was the organ donor for an intestinal transplant.

The chain is built from TRBV4-1 and TRBJ2-1, with 7 bases that match TRBD1. Per the germline V gene, CDR1 is MGHRA and CDR2 is YSYEKL. Trimming cost V 1 base and J 2 bases; bases outside gene matches: 5. The CDR3 consists of 16 residues. This CDR3 is CASSQAMGQTYNEQFF. Written as DNA, the CDR3 is TGCGCCAGCAGCCAAGCCATGGGACAGACCTACAATGAGCAGTTCTTC.

The chain recombines TRBV27 with TRBJ1-2; TRBD1 might be the D (6 bases). Trimming took 6 bases from V and 8 from J, leaving 25 bases between them. Germline CDR1 reads MNHEY; CDR2 reads SMNVEV (reference sequence). The CDR3 has 16 residues. Here the CDR3 DNA reads TGTGCCAGCAGCGCTTGGAGAGGGGGATACTATGAAGGCTACACCTTC. It yields the protein CASSAWRGGYYEGYTF.

Concerning this clone itself: Other DNA sequences in the sample encode the same CDR3. This rearrangement joins TRBV19 to TRBJ2-1; a possible D gene is TRBD1 (5 bases). CDR3 length equals 14 residues. With 1 base removed from V and 3 bases from J, the gap between germline ends came to 7 bases. Per the germline V gene, CDR1 is LNHDA and CDR2 is SQIVND (reference sequence). This CDR3 is CASSIGQGYNEQFF. In DNA form, the CDR3 reads TGTGCCAGTAGTATAGGCCAGGGCTACAATGAGCAGTTCTTC.

This chain joins TRBV5-4 and TRBJ2-2; 12 bases map to TRBD1. CDR1 and CDR2 from the germline V gene are SGHNT and YYREEE (reference sequence). The CDR3 has 17 amino acids. V gave up 1 base and J gave up 2 bases; unmatched junction bases: 3. The CDR3 sequence: CASSLSGTGGNTGELFF. CDR3 DNA: TGTGCCAGCAGCTTGAGCGGGACAGGGGGCAACACCGGGGAGCTGTTTTTT.

The chain employs TRBV2 and TRBJ2-7; the D gene is possibly TRBD1 (6 bases). Trimming pared 2 bases from V and 0 bases from J, leaving 14 bases between. This CDR3 is built from 16 residues. The V gene's germline CDR1 is SNHLY and CDR2 FYNNEI. The CDR3 nucleotides read TGTGCCAGCAGTGAAAGGGCAGGGGTCAGCTCCTACGAGCAGTACGTC. Protein: CASSERAGVSSYEQYV.

This sequence joins TRBV28 and TRBJ1-6, with unresolved D. The germline gives CDR1 MDHEN, CDR2 SYDVKM. V lost 2 bases, J lost 0 bases, and 5 bases lay in between. The CDR3 contains 15 residues. CDR3 bases: TGTGCCAGCAGTTTAGGTAGCTCCTATAATTCACCCCTCCACTTT. Its protein is CASSLGSSYNSPLHF.

A single count supports this clone. The rearrangement uses TRBV29-1 and TRBJ1-1, with 7 bases that match TRBD1. The length of the CDR3 is 13 residues. Germline CDR1 and CDR2: SQVTM and ANQGSEA. Trimming removed 6 bases from V and 0 bases from J; junction bases left unmatched: 4. This CDR3 reads CSVDRTMNTEAFF. Written as DNA, the CDR3 is TGCAGCGTGGACAGGACGATGAACACTGAAGCTTTCTTT.

The rearrangement joins TRBV19 to TRBJ1-1; 8 bases align to TRBD1. Germline V lookup: CDR1 LNHDA, CDR2 SQIVND (reference sequence). With V trimmed by 5 bases and J by 7 bases, 6 bases remained unmatched. CDR3 length: 13 residues. The CDR3 is CASSLDREVEAFF. The CDR3 DNA sequence: TGTGCCAGTAGTTTGGACAGGGAGGTTGAAGCTTTCTTT.

This clone was found once. The chain uses TRBV9 and TRBJ2-1, with 7 bases matching TRBD1. Germline CDR1 is SGDLS and CDR2 is YYNGEE. The CDR3 consists of 18 residues. The V gene end was trimmed by 4 bases and the J gene end by 0 bases; junction bases not matched to a gene: 13. The CDR3 region is CASSPGTEWRSSYNEQFF. The CDR3 DNA is TGTGCCAGCAGCCCAGGGACAGAATGGAGGAGCTCCTACAATGAGCAGTTCTTC.

The chain couples TRBV2 to TRBJ1-3; TRBD1 might be the D (5 bases). V shed 0 bases and J shed 2 bases, with 23 bases lying between them. The CDR3 covers 20 residues. CDR1 is SNHLY, CDR2 FYNNEI, per germline. The CDR3 sequence: CASSEALQGGGRLTGNTIYF. The CDR3, as DNA: TGTGCCAGCAGTGAAGCGCTTCAGGGTGGGGGGAGGCTTACTGGAAACACCATATATTTT.

CDR3 loop: CASSSSGGSYNEQFF. CDR3 sequence (DNA): TGTGCCAGCAGCTCAAGCGGGGGCTCTTACAATGAGCAGTTCTTC. The V and J genes are TRBV9 and TRBJ2-1; 8 nucleotides align to TRBD2. This CDR3 region has 15 residues. V shed 4 bases and J 4 bases; nucleotides not matched to a gene: 7. The germline CDR1 and CDR2 sequences are SGDLS and YYNGEE.

With respect to this clone: A read error may produce the germline difference seen at one junction end. This chain uses TRBV2 with TRBJ2-3, with 8 bases aligning to TRBD2. CDR3 length equals 16 residues. Germline loops: CDR1 SNHLY, CDR2 FYNNEI. The CDR3 coding sequence is TGTGCCAACAGTGAAATGATAGCGGGAAACACAGATACGCAGTATTTT. This gives the protein CANSEMIAGNTDTQYF.

The chain has TRBV9 and TRBJ2-1, with a weak D call TRBD2 (6 bases). The length of the CDR3 is 17 residues. Trimming cost V 0 bases and J 0 bases, with 13 bases left between them. Germline CDR1 and CDR2: SGDLS and YYNGEE. The CDR3 is CASSVEDRRGSYNEQFF. CDR3 in DNA: TGTGCCAGCAGCGTAGAGGATCGGCGGGGCTCCTACAATGAGCAGTTCTTC.